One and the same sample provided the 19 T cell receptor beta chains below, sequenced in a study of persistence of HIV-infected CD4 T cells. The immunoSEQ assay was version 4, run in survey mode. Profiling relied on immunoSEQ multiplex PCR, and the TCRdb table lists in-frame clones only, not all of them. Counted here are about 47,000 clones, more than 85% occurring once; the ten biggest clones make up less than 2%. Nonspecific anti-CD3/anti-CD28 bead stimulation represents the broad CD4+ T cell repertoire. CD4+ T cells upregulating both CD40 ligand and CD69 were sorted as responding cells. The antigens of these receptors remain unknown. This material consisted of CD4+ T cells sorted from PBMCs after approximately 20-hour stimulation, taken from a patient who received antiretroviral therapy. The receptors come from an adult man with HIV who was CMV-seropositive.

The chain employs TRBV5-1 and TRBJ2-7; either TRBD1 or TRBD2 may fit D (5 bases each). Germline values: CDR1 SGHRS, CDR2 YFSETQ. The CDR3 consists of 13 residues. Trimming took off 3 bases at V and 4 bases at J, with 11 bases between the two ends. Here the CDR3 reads CASSSLGEYEQYF. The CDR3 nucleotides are TGCGCCAGCAGCTCCCTGGGGGAGTACGAGCAGTACTTC.

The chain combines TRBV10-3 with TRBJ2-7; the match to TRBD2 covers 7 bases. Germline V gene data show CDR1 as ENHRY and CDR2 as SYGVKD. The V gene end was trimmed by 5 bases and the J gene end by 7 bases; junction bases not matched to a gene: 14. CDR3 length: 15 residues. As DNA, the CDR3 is TGTGCCATCAGTTCCACGCTCGGGACTATCCCTGAGCAGTACTTC. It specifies CAISSTLGTIPEQYF.

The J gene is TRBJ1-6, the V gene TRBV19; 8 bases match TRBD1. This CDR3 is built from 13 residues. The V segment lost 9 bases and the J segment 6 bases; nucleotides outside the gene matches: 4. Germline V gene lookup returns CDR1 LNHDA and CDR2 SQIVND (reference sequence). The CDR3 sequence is CASRGLVNSPLHF. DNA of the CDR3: TGTGCCAGCAGGGGGCTCGTTAATTCACCCCTCCACTTT.

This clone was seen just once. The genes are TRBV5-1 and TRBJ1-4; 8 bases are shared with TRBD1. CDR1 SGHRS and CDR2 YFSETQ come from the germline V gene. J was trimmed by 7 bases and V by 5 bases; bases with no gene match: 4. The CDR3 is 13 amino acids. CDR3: CASRVQGGEKLFF. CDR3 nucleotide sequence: TGCGCCAGCAGGGTACAGGGGGGTGAAAAACTGTTTTTT.

CDR3 protein: CSVRDRVHYGYTF. CDR3 DNA: TGCAGCGTCCGGGACAGGGTGCACTATGGCTACACCTTC. The chain carries TRBV29-1 and TRBJ1-2; 9 bases align to TRBD1. CDR1 is SQVTM, CDR2 ANQGSEA, per germline. This CDR3 is 13 amino acids long. The V gene end was trimmed by 6 bases and the J gene end by 3 bases; junction bases not matched to a gene: 5.

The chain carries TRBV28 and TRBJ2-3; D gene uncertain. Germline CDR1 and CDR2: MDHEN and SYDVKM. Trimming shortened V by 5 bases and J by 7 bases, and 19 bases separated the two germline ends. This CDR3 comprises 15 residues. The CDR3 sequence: CASSPDPTLGNTQYF. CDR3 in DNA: TGTGCCAGCAGTCCGGACCCTACCCTTGGGAATACGCAGTATTTT.

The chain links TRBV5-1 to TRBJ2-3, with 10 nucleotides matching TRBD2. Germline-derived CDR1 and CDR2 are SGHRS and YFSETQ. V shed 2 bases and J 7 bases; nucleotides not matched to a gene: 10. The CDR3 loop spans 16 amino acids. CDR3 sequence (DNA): TGCGCCAGCAGCTTCTCACGAGCGGGGGGGCCGAATACGCAGTATTTT. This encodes CASSFSRAGGPNTQYF. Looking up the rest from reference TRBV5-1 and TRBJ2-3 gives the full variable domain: KAGVTQTPRYLIKTRGQQVTLSCSPISGHRSVSWYQQTPGQGLQFLFEYFSETQRNKGNFPGRFSGRQFSNSRSEMNVSTLELGDSALYLCASSFSRAGGPNTQYFGPGTRLTVL.

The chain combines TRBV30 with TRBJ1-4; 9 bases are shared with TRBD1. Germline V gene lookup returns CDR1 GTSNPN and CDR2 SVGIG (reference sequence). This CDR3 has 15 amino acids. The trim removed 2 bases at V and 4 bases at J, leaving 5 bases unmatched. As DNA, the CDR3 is TGTGCCTGGAGTAAACCGGGACAGGGTAATGAAAAACTGTTTTTT. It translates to CAWSKPGQGNEKLFF.

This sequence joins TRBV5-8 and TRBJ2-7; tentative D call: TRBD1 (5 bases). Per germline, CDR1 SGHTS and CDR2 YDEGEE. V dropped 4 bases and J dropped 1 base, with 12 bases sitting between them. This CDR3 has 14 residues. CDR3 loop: CASSGAPGSYEQYF. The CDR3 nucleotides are TGTGCCAGCAGCGGGGCTCCAGGGTCCTACGAGCAGTACTTC.

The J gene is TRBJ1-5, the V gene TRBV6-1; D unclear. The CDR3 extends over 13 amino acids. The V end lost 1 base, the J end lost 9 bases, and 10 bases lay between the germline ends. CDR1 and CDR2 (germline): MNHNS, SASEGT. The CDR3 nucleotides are TGTGCCAGCAGTGAAGTAGGACCCCGGCCCCAGCATTTT. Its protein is CASSEVGPRPQHF.

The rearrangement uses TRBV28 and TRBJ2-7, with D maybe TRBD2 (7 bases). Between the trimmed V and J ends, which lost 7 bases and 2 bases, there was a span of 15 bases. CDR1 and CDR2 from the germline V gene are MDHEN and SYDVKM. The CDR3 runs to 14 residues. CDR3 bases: TGTGCCAGCAAAGAGGGGGGGGCTGCCTACGAGCAGTACTTC. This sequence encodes CASKEGGAAYEQYF.

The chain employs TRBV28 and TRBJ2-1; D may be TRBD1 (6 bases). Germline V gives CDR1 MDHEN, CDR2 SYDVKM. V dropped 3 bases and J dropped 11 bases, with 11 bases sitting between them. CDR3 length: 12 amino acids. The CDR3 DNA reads TGTGCCAGCAGTTTCCTGGGGGCCAAGCAGTTCTTC. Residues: CASSFLGAKQFF.

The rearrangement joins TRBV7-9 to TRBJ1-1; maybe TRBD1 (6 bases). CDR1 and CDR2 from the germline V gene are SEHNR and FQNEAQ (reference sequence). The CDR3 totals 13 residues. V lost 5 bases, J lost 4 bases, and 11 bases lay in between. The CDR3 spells CASSKTGSTEAFF. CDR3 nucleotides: TGTGCCAGCAGCAAGACAGGAAGCACTGAAGCTTTCTTT.

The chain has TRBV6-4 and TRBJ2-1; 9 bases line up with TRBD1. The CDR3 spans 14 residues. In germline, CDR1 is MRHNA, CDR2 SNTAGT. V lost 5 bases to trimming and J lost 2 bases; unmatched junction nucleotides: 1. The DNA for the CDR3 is TGTGCCAGCAGTAGGGACAGGGCCTACAATGAGCAGTTCTTC. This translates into CASSRDRAYNEQFF.

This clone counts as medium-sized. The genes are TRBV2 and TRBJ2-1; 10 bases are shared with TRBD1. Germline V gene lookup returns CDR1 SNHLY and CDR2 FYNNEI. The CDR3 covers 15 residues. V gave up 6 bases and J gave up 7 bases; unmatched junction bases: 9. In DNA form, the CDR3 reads TGTGCCAGCAGGGCTCGTGGGACAGGGGAAAATGAGCAGTTCTTC. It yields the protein CASRARGTGENEQFF.

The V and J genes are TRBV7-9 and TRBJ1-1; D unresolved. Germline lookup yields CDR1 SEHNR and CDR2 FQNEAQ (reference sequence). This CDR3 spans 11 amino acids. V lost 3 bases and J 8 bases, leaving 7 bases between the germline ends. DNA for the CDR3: TGTGCCAGCAGCTTTGACCGGGAAGCTTTCTTT. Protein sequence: CASSFDREAFF.

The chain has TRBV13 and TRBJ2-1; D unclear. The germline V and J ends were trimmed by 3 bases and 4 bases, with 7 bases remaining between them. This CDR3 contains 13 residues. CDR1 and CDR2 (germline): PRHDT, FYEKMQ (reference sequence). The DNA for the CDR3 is TGTGCCAGCAGCTTCGACACATACAATGAGCAGTTCTTC. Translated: CASSFDTYNEQFF.

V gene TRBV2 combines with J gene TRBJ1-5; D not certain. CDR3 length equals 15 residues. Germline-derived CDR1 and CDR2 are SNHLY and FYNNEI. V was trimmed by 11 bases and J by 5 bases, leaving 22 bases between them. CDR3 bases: TGTGCCGGCGTTAGTAACCCCGCACTGGATCAGCCCCAGCATTTT. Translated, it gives CAGVSNPALDQPQHF.

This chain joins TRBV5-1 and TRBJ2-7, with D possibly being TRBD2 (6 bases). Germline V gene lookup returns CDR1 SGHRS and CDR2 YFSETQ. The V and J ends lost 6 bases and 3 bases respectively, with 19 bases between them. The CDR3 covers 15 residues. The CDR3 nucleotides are TGCGCCAGCAAACCCTATTCTGAGGGAGGCTACGAGCAGTACTTC. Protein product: CASKPYSEGGYEQYF.